The 32 T cell receptor beta chains presented below share a single source sample, sequenced in a study of blood T cell repertoires in COVID-19. TCRdb keeps only in-frame clones here, not all; method: immunoSEQ multiplex PCR. The data hold approximately 130,000 clones, with about 86% observed a single time. The material sequenced was PBMCs or T cells enriched from blood (not recorded which). These receptors originate from a woman aged 45 to 65 who had recovered from COVID-19.

This clone turned up a few times. The chain has TRBV10-1 and TRBJ1-6; D gene ambiguous. Between the trimmed V and J ends, which lost 7 bases and 5 bases, there was a span of 15 bases. Germline assignment: CDR1 WNHNN and CDR2 SYGVQD (reference sequence). The CDR3 spans 15 residues. The CDR3 loop is CASNPRFPNNSPLHF. In nucleotides, the CDR3 is TGCGCCAGCAACCCCAGGTTCCCAAATAATTCACCCCTCCACTTT.

The V call is TRBV5-4, the J call TRBJ1-3; no firm D call. Germline CDR1 is SGHNT and CDR2 is YYREEE (reference sequence). V lost 0 bases and J lost 0, with 10 bases in between. This CDR3 has 16 residues. CDR3 amino acids: CASSLGGASSGNTIYF. The CDR3 bases are TGTGCCAGCAGCTTGGGCGGTGCTAGCTCTGGAAACACCATATATTTT.

The chain links TRBV6-5 to TRBJ1-1; D is undetermined. V lost 4 bases and J 0 bases, leaving 6 bases between the germline ends. The CDR3 totals 13 residues. From germline, CDR1 is MNHEY and CDR2 SVGAGI. The CDR3 loop is CASSSVMNTEAFF. DNA of the CDR3: TGTGCCAGCAGTTCGGTGATGAACACTGAAGCTTTCTTT.

The rearrangement uses TRBV18 and TRBJ1-5, with D tentatively TRBD1 (5 bases). Trimming took 3 bases from V and 6 from J, leaving 18 bases between them. The CDR3 contains 16 residues. Per the germline V gene, CDR1 is KGHSH and CDR2 is LQKENI. CDR3 bases: TGTGCCAGCTCACCTTCAGAAGGAGGGCAGGGTCAGCCCCAGCATTTT. Translation gives CASSPSEGGQGQPQHF.

The chain couples TRBV10-3 to TRBJ1-4; D gene uncertain. There are 12 residues in the CDR3. Germline values: CDR1 ENHRY, CDR2 SYGVKD. Trimming left V 3 bases short and J 5 bases short, with 4 bases between. CDR3 protein: CAISEINEKLFF. The CDR3 DNA sequence: TGTGCCATCAGTGAAATAAATGAAAAACTGTTTTTT.

This chain uses TRBV9 with TRBJ2-1, with TRBD2 matching over 12 bases. Trimming removed 0 bases from V and 2 bases from J; junction bases left unmatched: 0. CDR1 SGDLS and CDR2 YYNGEE come from the germline V gene. CDR3 length equals 16 residues. The CDR3 region is CASSVGLAGAYNEQFF. The CDR3 DNA reads TGTGCCAGCAGCGTAGGACTAGCGGGGGCCTACAATGAGCAGTTCTTC.

Only a few counts were recorded for this clone. The rearrangement uses TRBV7-9 and TRBJ2-2; 7 nucleotides agree with TRBD1. From germline, CDR1 is SEHNR and CDR2 FQNEAQ (reference sequence). The CDR3 has 17 residues. With 4 bases clipped from V and 0 bases from J, the junction kept 8 bases outside the gene matches. The CDR3 loop is CASSSLQGITNTGELFF. The CDR3, as DNA: TGTGCCAGCAGCTCCCTACAGGGGATCACGAACACCGGGGAGCTGTTTTTT.

This chain connects TRBV5-1 to TRBJ1-1, with 7 bases fitting TRBD1. Per germline, CDR1 SGHRS and CDR2 YFSETQ. The CDR3 sequence is 15 residues long. The V gene end was trimmed by 4 bases and the J gene end by 3 bases; junction bases not matched to a gene: 9. CDR3 protein: CASSPQQGQDTEAFF. CDR3 sequence (DNA): TGCGCCAGCAGCCCACAACAGGGGCAGGACACTGAAGCTTTCTTT.

The J gene is TRBJ2-5, the V gene TRBV7-9; 8 bases map to TRBD2. Germline CDR1 and CDR2: SEHNR and FQNEAQ (reference sequence). V shed 4 bases, J shed 2 bases, and the junction held 3 bases outside the gene matches. The CDR3 is 14 residues long. The CDR3 spells CASSYTSGQETQYF. The CDR3 region has the DNA TGTGCCAGCAGCTATACTAGCGGACAAGAGACCCAGTACTTC.

J is TRBJ2-7 and V is TRBV9; D not resolved. Germline V CDR1 and CDR2: SGDLS, YYNGEE. The ends were cut back, 0 bases at V and 0 bases at J, with 13 bases in the middle. This CDR3 region has 16 residues. The CDR3 protein is CASSVGIPRSSYEQYF. The CDR3 DNA is TGTGCCAGCAGCGTAGGAATCCCGAGGAGCTCCTACGAGCAGTACTTC. Using reference TRBV9 and TRBJ2-7 for the parts outside the CDR3, the full variable domain is DSGVTQTPKHLITATGQRVTLRCSPRSGDLSVYWYQQSLDQGLQFLIQYYNGEERAKGNILERFSAQQFPDLHSELNLSSLELGDSALYFCASSVGIPRSSYEQYFGPGTRLTVT.

V gene TRBV19 combines with J gene TRBJ1-5; 9 positions match TRBD1. The CDR3 covers 17 residues. Losses at the gene ends were 4 bases for V and 7 bases for J; bases not matched to a gene: 14. The germline gives CDR1 LNHDA, CDR2 SQIVND (reference sequence). DNA for the CDR3: TGTGCCAGTAGTACCCTTCCGGGACAGGGTGAGGGACAGCCCCAGCATTTT. It specifies CASSTLPGQGEGQPQHF. Combining the CDR3 with reference TRBV19 and TRBJ1-5 gives the whole variable domain DGGITQSPKYLFRKEGQNVTLSCEQNLNHDAMYWYRQDPGQGLRLIYYSQIVNDFQKGDIAEGYSVSREKKESFPLTVTSAQKNPTAFYLCASSTLPGQGEGQPQHFGDGTRLSIL.

The chain carries TRBV5-6 and TRBJ1-2; D perhaps matches TRBD1 (6 bases). The ends were cut back, 3 bases at V and 4 bases at J, with 10 bases in the middle. CDR1 and CDR2 (germline): SGHDT, YYEEEE. The CDR3 extends over 13 amino acids. The CDR3 is CASSSTGLYGYTF. The DNA of the CDR3 is TGTGCCAGCAGCTCGACAGGTCTCTATGGCTACACCTTC.

The chain links TRBV21-1 to TRBJ1-4. TRBV21-1 is designated a pseudogene. This CDR3 has 16 residues. The CDR3 DNA follows: TGTGCCAGCAGCAAAAGGTCGGAGGCAACTAATGAAAAACTGTTTTTT. This codes for CASSKRSEATNEKLFF.

The chain recombines TRBV29-1 with TRBJ2-3; 9 positions match TRBD2. The CDR3 runs 15 residues. The V gene end was trimmed by 4 bases and the J gene end by 3 bases; junction bases not matched to a gene: 8. Germline V gene data show CDR1 as SQVTM and CDR2 as ANQGSEA. The CDR3: CSVALLRGGTDTQYF. DNA of the CDR3: TGCAGCGTTGCTCTTTTGCGGGGGGGAACAGATACGCAGTATTTT.

J is TRBJ1-2 and V is TRBV7-8; TRBD1 might be the D (5 bases). The length of the CDR3 is 14 residues. Trimming removed 1 base at V and 2 bases at J, with 8 bases between. The germline V gene has CDR1 SGHVS and CDR2 FQNEAQ. In DNA, the CDR3 is TGTGCCAGCAGCTTAGGGGGCGAGAACTATGGCTACACCTTC. This translates into CASSLGGENYGYTF. Drawing the rest from reference TRBV7-8 and TRBJ1-2, the complete variable domain is GAGVSQSPRYKVAKRGQDVALRCDPISGHVSLFWYQQALGQGPEFLTYFQNEAQLDKSGLPSDRFFAERPEGSVSTLKIQRTQQEDSAVYLCASSLGGENYGYTFGSGTRLTVV.

This clone was observed once. The chain combines TRBV9 with TRBJ2-3; TRBD2 is a possible D gene (7 bases). The CDR3 extends over 18 amino acids. V was clipped by 7 bases and J by 5 bases, with 29 bases between them. The germline V gene encodes CDR1 SGDLS and CDR2 YYNGEE. The CDR3 nucleotides are TGTGCCAGCGGCGCCAGGGGCCGGATCGGGGTAGCGGGAGATACGCAGTATTTT. Its translation: CASGARGRIGVAGDTQYF.

The chain joins TRBV9 to TRBJ2-3, with TRBD2 matching over 8 bases. The CDR3 spans 16 residues. The V gene's germline CDR1 is SGDLS and CDR2 YYNGEE. V dropped 0 bases and J dropped 8; count of bases not matched to a gene: 11. The CDR3 coding sequence is TGTGCCAGCAGCGTAGGGGGACTAGTAAGTTCAGTTACGCAGTATTTT. This gives the protein CASSVGGLVSSVTQYF.

This clone has just one count. The J gene is TRBJ2-7, the V gene TRBV7-6, with TRBD1 matching 8 bases. The CDR3 is 15 residues long. J gave up 6 bases and V 1 base, and 8 bases lay outside the gene matches. In germline, CDR1 is SGHVS, CDR2 FNYEAQ. The DNA of the CDR3 is TGTGCCAGCAGCTTAGACCCGGGACAGGCCTCCGAGCAGTACTTC. This sequence encodes CASSLDPGQASEQYF.

This chain uses TRBV13 with TRBJ2-5; 10 bases align to TRBD2. Germline V gene sequence: CDR1 PRHDT, CDR2 FYEKMQ (reference sequence). V lost 5 bases to trimming and J lost 5 bases; unmatched junction nucleotides: 11. This CDR3 spans 16 amino acids. CDR3 protein: CASSPDGMTSGETQYF. CDR3 DNA: TGTGCCAGCAGCCCCGACGGAATGACTAGCGGGGAGACCCAGTACTTC.

This clone was seen just once. The chain is built from TRBV5-4 and TRBJ2-1; 8 bases are shared with TRBD1. CDR3 length: 13 amino acids. Germline trimming cut 4 bases from V and 8 bases from J; bases unmatched to any gene: 5. In germline, CDR1 is SGHNT, CDR2 YYREEE (reference sequence). The CDR3 loop is CASSGQGSHEQFF. CDR3 DNA: TGTGCCAGCAGCGGACAGGGTTCCCATGAGCAGTTCTTC.

This sequence joins TRBV4-3 and TRBJ2-1; a weak D match, TRBD1 (5 bases). Germline V gene data show CDR1 as LGHNA and CDR2 as YSLEER. Trimming took 0 bases from V and 4 from J, leaving 16 bases between them. The CDR3 runs to 17 residues. The CDR3 DNA follows: TGCGCCAGCAGCCAAGATTTTCGGCAACAGGAGTACAATGAGCAGTTCTTC. Translated: CASSQDFRQQEYNEQFF.

The rearrangement uses TRBV30 and TRBJ1-3, with D uncertain. Trimming removed 3 bases at V and 5 bases at J, with 11 bases between. The CDR3 has 13 residues. The V gene's germline CDR1 is GTSNPN and CDR2 SVGIG (reference sequence). The CDR3 loop is CAWRAGPRNTIYF. In DNA form, the CDR3 reads TGTGCCTGGAGAGCGGGTCCGAGAAACACCATATATTTT.

The chain employs TRBV20-1 and TRBJ2-1; D not resolved. Germline CDR1 is DFQATT and CDR2 is SNEGSKA (reference sequence). The CDR3 contains 14 residues. The V gene lost 3 bases and the J gene lost 0 bases, with 9 bases spanning the gap. As DNA, the CDR3 is TGCAGTGCTAGTTTGATTAGCTCCTACAATGAGCAGTTCTTC. Translated, it gives CSASLISSYNEQFF.

The chain employs TRBV5-1 and TRBJ2-3; the D gene is possibly TRBD1 (7 bases). CDR1 and CDR2 (germline): SGHRS, YFSETQ. The CDR3 has 14 amino acids. The germline V and J ends were trimmed by 6 bases and 3 bases, with 14 bases remaining between them. The CDR3 loop is CASTGGGFTDTQYF. The CDR3 DNA follows: TGCGCCAGCACAGGGGGAGGCTTTACAGATACGCAGTATTTT.

V gene TRBV5-6 combines with J gene TRBJ1-2; TRBD1 matches 10 bases. The length of the CDR3 is 15 residues. CDR1 SGHDT and CDR2 YYEEEE come from the germline V gene. The V segment lost 4 bases and the J segment 6 bases; nucleotides outside the gene matches: 9. CDR3 nucleotides: TGTGCCAGCAGCGCCCGGGACAGGGGAATCCATGGCTACACCTTC. Translated, it gives CASSARDRGIHGYTF.

V usage is TRBV19 and J usage is TRBJ2-1; 14 nucleotides line up with TRBD2. With V trimmed by 3 bases and J by 0 bases, 7 bases remained unmatched. Looked up from germline, CDR1 is LNHDA and CDR2 is SQIVND (reference sequence). This CDR3 contains 19 residues. CDR3 residues: CASSIQGLAGAISYNEQFF. As DNA, the CDR3 is TGTGCCAGTAGTATTCAGGGACTAGCGGGGGCCATCTCCTACAATGAGCAGTTCTTC.

V usage is TRBV5-4 and J usage is TRBJ1-2; the match to TRBD1 covers 7 bases. CDR1 is SGHNT, CDR2 YYREEE, per germline (reference sequence). The V gene end was trimmed by 1 base and the J gene end by 3 bases; junction bases not matched to a gene: 9. CDR3 size: 16 residues. CDR3 in DNA: TGTGCCAGCAGCTTGCCAGGGGGTTTAACTCACTATGGCTACACCTTC. Its translation is CASSLPGGLTHYGYTF.

V gene TRBV7-8 combines with J gene TRBJ2-3; maybe TRBD2 (7 bases). The length of the CDR3 is 16 residues. Trimming took 8 bases from V and 6 from J, leaving 24 bases between them. Germline V gene sequence: CDR1 SGHVS, CDR2 FQNEAQ. The DNA for the CDR3 is TGTGCCAGCTCCCCACCGGGGAGGGGGGCGGGGGATACGCAGTATTTT. Its translation: CASSPPGRGAGDTQYF.

The chain uses TRBV7-3 and TRBJ2-5; 9 bases are shared with TRBD2. This CDR3 is built from 15 residues. Germline V gene lookup returns CDR1 SGHTA and CDR2 FQGTGA. V trimming: 2 bases; J trimming: 4 bases; junction bases outside the gene matches: 5. The CDR3 loop is CASSLLRGGAETQYF. As DNA, the CDR3 is TGTGCCAGCAGCTTACTGCGGGGGGGTGCAGAGACCCAGTACTTC.

The chain links TRBV7-6 to TRBJ2-2, with TRBD1 identical over 10 bases. Germline CDR1 and CDR2: SGHVS and FNYEAQ. The length of the CDR3 is 16 residues. The V and J ends lost 1 base and 1 base, in that order; junction bases with no gene match: 0. The CDR3, as DNA: TGTGCCAGCAGCTTAGGGACAGGGGGGAACACCGGGGAGCTGTTTTTT. As protein: CASSLGTGGNTGELFF. Complete variable domain (other parts from reference TRBV7-6 and TRBJ2-2): GAGVSQSPRYKVTKRGQDVALRCDPISGHVSLYWYRQALGQGPEFLTYFNYEAQQDKSGLPNDRFSAERPEGSISTLTIQRTEQRDSAMYRCASSLGTGGNTGELFFGEGSRLTVL.

The chain couples TRBV7-6 to TRBJ2-6; 9 bases are shared with TRBD2. Germline CDR1 SGHVS, CDR2 FNYEAQ. This CDR3 spans 19 amino acids. The J segment lost 2 bases and the V segment lost 5 bases, leaving 13 bases of the junction unmatched. The CDR3 sequence: CASSPNGGGELAGANVLTF. The CDR3 bases are TGTGCCAGCAGCCCCAATGGCGGGGGGGAATTGGCTGGGGCCAACGTCCTGACTTTC.

The CDR3 reads CASGLKGGARDTQYF. As DNA, the CDR3 is TGTGCCAGCGGCCTAAAAGGGGGGGCCCGGGATACGCAGTATTTT. The rearrangement links TRBV5-4 to TRBJ2-3, with D possibly being TRBD2 (7 bases). This CDR3 has 15 amino acids. V shed 7 bases and J shed 6 bases, with 21 bases lying between them. Germline lookup yields CDR1 SGHNT and CDR2 YYREEE (reference sequence).